A single sample gave rise to the 17 T cell receptor beta chains below, sequenced in a study of T cells in Graves' hyperthyroidism and ophthalmopathy. There were TCR beta CDR3 regions amplified from RNA transcripts. Carried out on the TCR CDR3, a first-round RT-PCR used the HTBI primer set. TCRdb independently ran MiXCR on the multiplex PCR reads; one entry per CDR3 protein. The profile shows around 450,000 distinct CDR3 sequences, about 15% of them singletons. The specimen sequenced was blood. These receptors were collected from a woman under 30 with Graves' hyperthyroidism.

This clonotype was detected many times. The chain combines TRBV19 with TRBJ2-7; 10 bases fit TRBD1. Germline trimming cut 3 bases from V and 5 bases from J; bases unmatched to any gene: 1. This CDR3 is built from 13 residues. The V gene's germline CDR1 is LNHDA and CDR2 SQIVND (reference sequence). In DNA form, the CDR3 reads TGTGCCAGTAGTATGGGACAGGGGAACGAGCAGTACTTC. Translated, it gives CASSMGQGNEQYF.

This clonotype was counted at least ten times. The chain employs TRBV7-6 and TRBJ1-6; 10 nucleotides align to TRBD1. CDR1 and CDR2 (germline): SGHVS, FNYEAQ. There are 15 residues in the CDR3. The junction had 7 bases not matched to a gene; V was cut back by 4 bases and J by 10 bases. The CDR3 coding sequence is TGTGCCAGCAGCTCCGGGACAGGGGAAGGATCACCCCTCCACTTT. It is translated as CASSSGTGEGSPLHF. The whole variable domain, filled in from reference TRBV7-6 and TRBJ1-6, reads GAGVSQSPRYKVTKRGQDVALRCDPISGHVSLYWYRQALGQGPEFLTYFNYEAQQDKSGLPNDRFSAERPEGSISTLTIQRTEQRDSAMYRCASSSGTGEGSPLHFGNGTRLTVT.

The chain carries TRBV28 and TRBJ2-7, with D unresolved. Germline CDR1 MDHEN, CDR2 SYDVKM. The V end was cut by 3 bases, the J end by 0 bases, with 15 bases between. The length of the CDR3 is 16 residues. Here the CDR3 reads CASSFNAAFRSYEQYF. CDR3 nucleotides: TGTGCCAGCAGTTTTAATGCTGCCTTTCGCTCCTACGAGCAGTACTTC.

The chain links TRBV5-5 to TRBJ1-4; a possible D gene is TRBD1 (5 bases). The germline V and J ends were trimmed by 4 bases and 7 bases, with 11 bases remaining between them. Germline values: CDR1 SGHKS, CDR2 YYEKEE (reference sequence). There are 13 residues in the CDR3. The CDR3 loop is CASSLGTAEKLFF. The CDR3, as DNA: TGTGCCAGCAGCCTAGGGACGGCTGAAAAACTGTTTTTT.

This clonotype was detected ten times or more. The chain combines TRBV20-1 with TRBJ2-5, with 12 nucleotides matching TRBD2. CDR1 is DFQATT, CDR2 SNEGSKA, per germline (reference sequence). This CDR3 has 13 residues. J was trimmed by 5 bases and V by 7 bases; bases with no gene match: 5. CDR3 sequence: CSGTSGVRETQYF. The CDR3 coding sequence is TGCAGTGGGACTAGCGGGGTCCGGGAGACCCAGTACTTC.

Ten or more counts support this clonotype. V gene TRBV29-1 combines with J gene TRBJ2-7; TRBD1 agrees at 11 bases. Germline CDR1 reads SQVTM; CDR2 reads ANQGSEA. The CDR3 length is 21 residues. V gave up 8 bases and J gave up 6 bases; unmatched junction bases: 33. CDR3 in amino acids: CSPCRDRGFGWSTTLRCEQYF. As DNA, the CDR3 is TGCAGCCCTTGCCGGGACAGGGGGTTCGGTTGGTCCACAACCCTACGTTGCGAGCAGTACTTC.

This clonotype has a count of ten or more. The rearrangement links TRBV6-1 to TRBJ1-3; D not certain. Germline V gene data show CDR1 as MNHNS and CDR2 as SASEGT. The CDR3 sequence is 14 residues long. With 1 base removed from V and 3 bases from J, the gap between germline ends came to 7 bases. The CDR3 is CASSEGGGGNTIYF. The CDR3 coding sequence is TGTGCCAGCAGTGAAGGCGGCGGTGGAAACACCATATATTTT.

The V gene is TRBV7-9, the J gene TRBJ2-5; 12 bases fit TRBD2. Germline CDR1 reads SEHNR; CDR2 reads FQNEAQ (reference sequence). The CDR3 runs to 16 residues. Trimming cost V 5 bases and J 6 bases; bases outside gene matches: 10. CDR3 region: CASSPPRLAGEKTQYF. Written as DNA, the CDR3 is TGTGCCAGCAGCCCCCCCAGACTAGCGGGAGAAAAGACCCAGTACTTC.

This clonotype was observed at least ten times. V and J are TRBV7-6 and TRBJ2-2; 7 positions agree with TRBD2. The germline gives CDR1 SGHVS, CDR2 FNYEAQ. V lost 2 bases, J lost 3 bases, and 12 bases stayed unmatched. The CDR3 length is 18 residues. The CDR3: CASSLRSAGVGDTGELFF. The CDR3 region has the DNA TGTGCCAGCAGCTTAAGATCGGCGGGGGTCGGGGACACCGGGGAGCTGTTTTTT.

This clonotype was found a few times. The chain has TRBV6-8 and TRBJ2-2, with D unclear. CDR1 and CDR2 from the germline V gene are MNHGY and SAAAGT. V was trimmed by 2 bases and J by 3 bases, leaving 7 bases between them. This CDR3 comprises 14 residues. This CDR3 reads CASSYRDDTGELFF. The CDR3 nucleotides are TGTGCCAGCAGTTACAGGGATGACACCGGGGAGCTGTTTTTT.

This chain links TRBV7-9 with TRBJ1-1, with unresolved D. The length of the CDR3 is 13 residues. From germline, CDR1 is SEHNR and CDR2 FQNEAQ (reference sequence). The V gene lost 5 bases and the J gene lost 9 bases, with 16 bases spanning the gap. Written as DNA, the CDR3 is TGTGCCAGCAGCACCGGCCTTGTGGGGAAAGCTTTCTTT. This encodes CASSTGLVGKAFF.

This clonotype was observed a handful of times. The rearrangement uses TRBV4-1 and TRBJ2-7, with 7 bases fitting TRBD1. CDR1 is MGHRA, CDR2 YSYEKL, per germline. Unmatched junction bases numbered 7, after V lost 6 bases and J lost 5 bases. This CDR3 has 13 amino acids. CDR3 DNA sequence: TGCGCCAGCAGTCCTAGACAGGGCCACGAGCAGTACTTC. Translation: CASSPRQGHEQYF.

This clonotype was seen only a few times. Possible read error: a much larger clone is one base away. This chain connects TRBV11-3 to TRBJ1-2; D ambiguous. Germline CDR1 is SGHNT and CDR2 is YENEEA. The CDR3 totals 14 residues. V was shortened by 4 bases and J by 7 bases, with 16 bases between the two germline ends. The chain's CDR3 is CASSYESVGSGYTF. The CDR3 DNA sequence: TGTGCCAGCAGCTATGAGTCAGTGGGCAGTGGCTACACCTTC.

This clonotype was detected ten times or more. The chain is built from TRBV28 and TRBJ2-1; possibly TRBD2 for D (6 bases). Germline assignment: CDR1 MDHEN and CDR2 SYDVKM. With 3 bases removed from V and 7 bases from J, the gap between germline ends came to 13 bases. The length of the CDR3 is 14 residues. Here the CDR3 DNA reads TGTGCCAGCAGTTTTTGGGGGGTTGGAAATGAGCAGTTCTTC. Protein: CASSFWGVGNEQFF.

This clonotype has a count of ten or more. The chain uses TRBV7-9 and TRBJ2-1; 9 bases are a match to TRBD2. With V trimmed by 5 bases and J by 8 bases, 22 bases remained unmatched. The CDR3 loop spans 19 amino acids. The germline V gene encodes CDR1 SEHNR and CDR2 FQNEAQ (reference sequence). CDR3 protein: CASSTLAGGAGGLYDEQFF. The CDR3 DNA follows: TGTGCCAGCAGCACCCTGGCGGGGGGGGCCGGTGGGTTGTACGATGAGCAGTTCTTC.

This clonotype was seen repeatedly, ten times or more. The chain combines TRBV7-3 with TRBJ1-1; D is possibly TRBD1 (5 bases). Trimming took off 4 bases at V and 1 base at J, with 19 bases between the two ends. This CDR3 is 17 amino acids long. From germline, CDR1 is SGHTA and CDR2 FQGTGA. The CDR3 reads CASSSSYIGTANTEAFF. As DNA, the CDR3 is TGTGCCAGCAGCTCGTCGTATATCGGGACGGCGAACACTGAAGCTTTCTTT.

The chain is built from TRBV2 and TRBJ1-1, with D perhaps TRBD1 (6 bases). There are 13 residues in the CDR3. V was cut by 7 bases and J by 0 bases, with 9 bases left in between. The V gene's germline CDR1 is SNHLY and CDR2 FYNNEI. The CDR3 sequence: CASKGQMNTEAFF. The DNA of the CDR3 is TGTGCCAGCAAAGGACAGATGAACACTGAAGCTTTCTTT.